The T cell receptor beta chain under discussion was sequenced for a study of OX40 agonist ivuxolimab in advanced cancers. Anyone with autoimmune disease history or systemic immunosuppression was excluded. Measured with immunoSEQ multiplex PCR; TCRdb has only the in-frame clones, and not every one. Here the sample spans some 90,000 clones, roughly 90% being singletons. The germline V gene has CDR1 SGHVS and CDR2 FNYEAQ. The V gene lost 1 base and the J gene lost 0 bases, with 13 bases spanning the gap. This CDR3 contains 17 residues. This specimen was CD4+ or CD8+ T cells sorted from blood, taken in a trial of the OX40 agonist ivuxolimab. The genes are TRBV7-6 and TRBJ1-3, with D unresolved. This TCR was recovered from an adult with an advanced solid tumor such as melanoma, head and neck, liver or kidney cancer. The chain's CDR3 is CASSLGFQLGSGNTIYF. The CDR3 coding sequence is TGTGCCAGCAGCTTAGGTTTCCAGCTCGGCTCTGGAAACACCATATATTTT.